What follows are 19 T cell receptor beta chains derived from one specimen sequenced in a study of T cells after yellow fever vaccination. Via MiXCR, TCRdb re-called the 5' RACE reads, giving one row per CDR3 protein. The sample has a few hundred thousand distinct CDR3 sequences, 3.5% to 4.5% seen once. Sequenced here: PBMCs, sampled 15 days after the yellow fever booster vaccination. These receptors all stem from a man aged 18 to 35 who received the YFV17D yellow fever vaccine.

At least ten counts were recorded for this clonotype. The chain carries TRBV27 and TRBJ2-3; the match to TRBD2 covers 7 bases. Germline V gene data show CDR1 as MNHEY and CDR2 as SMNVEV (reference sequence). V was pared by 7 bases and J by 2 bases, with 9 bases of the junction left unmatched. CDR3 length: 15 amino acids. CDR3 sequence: CASTDQAGITDTQYF. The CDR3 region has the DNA TGTGCCAGCACCGACCAAGCGGGGATCACAGATACGCAGTATTTT.

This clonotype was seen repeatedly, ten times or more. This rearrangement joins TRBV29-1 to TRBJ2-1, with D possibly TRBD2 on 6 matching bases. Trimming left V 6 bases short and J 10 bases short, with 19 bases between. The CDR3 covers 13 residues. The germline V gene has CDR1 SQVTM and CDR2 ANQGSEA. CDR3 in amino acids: CSVGGRTLGEQFF. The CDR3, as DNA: TGCAGCGTCGGAGGGCGGACTTTGGGGGAGCAGTTCTTC.

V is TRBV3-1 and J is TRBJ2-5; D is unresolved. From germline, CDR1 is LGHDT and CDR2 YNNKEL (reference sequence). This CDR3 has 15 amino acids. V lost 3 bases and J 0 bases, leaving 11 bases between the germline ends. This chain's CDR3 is CASSHAGEDQETQYF. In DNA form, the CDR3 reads TGTGCCAGCAGCCACGCAGGCGAGGACCAAGAGACCCAGTACTTC.

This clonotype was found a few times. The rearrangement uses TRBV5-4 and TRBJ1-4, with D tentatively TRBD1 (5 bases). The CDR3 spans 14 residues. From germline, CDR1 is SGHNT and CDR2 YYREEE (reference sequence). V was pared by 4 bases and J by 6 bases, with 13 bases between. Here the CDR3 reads CASSLDSNDEKLFF. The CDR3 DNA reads TGTGCCAGCAGCCTCGACAGCAACGATGAAAAACTGTTTTTT. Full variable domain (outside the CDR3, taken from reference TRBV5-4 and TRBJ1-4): ETGVTQSPTHLIKTRGQQVTLRCSSQSGHNTVSWYQQALGQGPQFIFQYYREEENGRGNFPPRFSGLQFPNYSSELNVNALELDDSALYLCASSLDSNDEKLFFGSGTQLSVL.

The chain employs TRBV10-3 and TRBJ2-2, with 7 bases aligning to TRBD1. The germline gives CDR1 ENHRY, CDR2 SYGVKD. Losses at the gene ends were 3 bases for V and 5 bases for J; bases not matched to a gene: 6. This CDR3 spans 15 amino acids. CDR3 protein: CAISDPGGGTGELFF. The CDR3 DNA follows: TGTGCCATCAGTGACCCAGGGGGTGGGACCGGGGAGCTGTTTTTT.

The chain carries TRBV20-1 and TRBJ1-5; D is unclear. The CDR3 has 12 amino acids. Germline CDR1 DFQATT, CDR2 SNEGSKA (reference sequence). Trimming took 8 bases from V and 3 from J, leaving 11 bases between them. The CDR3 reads CSSRSPNQPQHF. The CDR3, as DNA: TGCAGTTCGCGCAGTCCCAATCAGCCCCAGCATTTT.

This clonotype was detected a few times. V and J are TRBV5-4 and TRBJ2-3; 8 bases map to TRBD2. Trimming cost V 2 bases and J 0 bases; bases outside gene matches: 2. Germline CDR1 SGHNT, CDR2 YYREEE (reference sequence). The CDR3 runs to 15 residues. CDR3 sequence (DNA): TGTGCCAGCAGCTTCGGGGGGGCGAGCACAGATACGCAGTATTTT. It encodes CASSFGGASTDTQYF.

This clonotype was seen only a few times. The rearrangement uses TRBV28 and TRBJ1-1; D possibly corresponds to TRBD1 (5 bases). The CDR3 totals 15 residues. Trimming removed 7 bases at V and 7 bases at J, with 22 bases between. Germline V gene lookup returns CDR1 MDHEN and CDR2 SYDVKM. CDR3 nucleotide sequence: TGTGCCAGCACTCACCGGGGGGGAGGACGGGTTGAAGCTTTCTTT. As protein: CASTHRGGGRVEAFF.

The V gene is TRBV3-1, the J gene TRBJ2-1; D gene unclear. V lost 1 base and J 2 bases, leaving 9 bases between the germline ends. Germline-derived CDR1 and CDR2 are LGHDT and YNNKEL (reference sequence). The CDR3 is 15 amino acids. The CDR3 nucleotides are TGTGCCAGCAGCCAAGGTACTTCCCCCTACAATGAGCAGTTCTTC. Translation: CASSQGTSPYNEQFF.

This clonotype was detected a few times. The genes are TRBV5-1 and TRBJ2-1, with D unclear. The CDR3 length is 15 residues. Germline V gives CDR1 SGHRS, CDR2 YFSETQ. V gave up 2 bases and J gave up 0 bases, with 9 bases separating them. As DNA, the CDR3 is TGCGCCAGCAGCTTATTCACGAGCTCCTACAATGAGCAGTTCTTC. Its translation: CASSLFTSSYNEQFF.

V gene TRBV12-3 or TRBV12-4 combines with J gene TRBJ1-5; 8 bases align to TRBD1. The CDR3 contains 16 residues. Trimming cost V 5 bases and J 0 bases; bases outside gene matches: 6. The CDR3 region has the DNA TGTGCCAGCAGTGTCCAGGGGGCTTATAGCAATCAGCCCCAGCATTTT. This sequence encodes CASSVQGAYSNQPQHF.

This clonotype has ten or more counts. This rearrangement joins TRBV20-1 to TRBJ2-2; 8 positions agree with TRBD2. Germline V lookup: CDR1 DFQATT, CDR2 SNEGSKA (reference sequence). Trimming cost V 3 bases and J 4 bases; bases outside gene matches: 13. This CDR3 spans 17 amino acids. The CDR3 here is CSARERRAGAVTGELFF. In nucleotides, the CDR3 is TGCAGTGCTAGGGAGCGGAGAGCGGGGGCCGTCACCGGGGAGCTGTTTTTT.

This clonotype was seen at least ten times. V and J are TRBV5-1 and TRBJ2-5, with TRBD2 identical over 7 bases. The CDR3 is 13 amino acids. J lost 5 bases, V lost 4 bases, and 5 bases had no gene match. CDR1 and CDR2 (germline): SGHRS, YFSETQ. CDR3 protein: CASSNQGGETQYF. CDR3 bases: TGCGCCAGCAGCAACCAGGGAGGGGAGACCCAGTACTTC.

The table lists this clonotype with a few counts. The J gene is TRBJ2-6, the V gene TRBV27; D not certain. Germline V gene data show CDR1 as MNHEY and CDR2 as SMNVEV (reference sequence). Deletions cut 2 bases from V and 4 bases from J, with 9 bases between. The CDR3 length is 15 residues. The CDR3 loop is CASSLTALGANVLTF. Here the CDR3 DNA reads TGTGCCAGCAGTTTAACGGCCCTCGGGGCCAACGTCCTGACTTTC.

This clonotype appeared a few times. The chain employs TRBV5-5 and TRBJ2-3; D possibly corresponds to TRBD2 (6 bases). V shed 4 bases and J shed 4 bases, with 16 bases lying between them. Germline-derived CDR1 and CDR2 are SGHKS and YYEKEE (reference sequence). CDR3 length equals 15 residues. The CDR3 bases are TGTGCCAGCAGCGACGAAGCGGGTGGGGCAGATACGCAGTATTTT. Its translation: CASSDEAGGADTQYF.

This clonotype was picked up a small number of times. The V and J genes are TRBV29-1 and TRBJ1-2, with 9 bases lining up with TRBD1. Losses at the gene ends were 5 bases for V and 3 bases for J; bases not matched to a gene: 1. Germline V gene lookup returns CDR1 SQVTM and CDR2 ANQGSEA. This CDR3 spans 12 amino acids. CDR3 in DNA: TGCAGCGTTCGGACAGGGGACTATGGCTACACCTTC. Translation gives CSVRTGDYGYTF.

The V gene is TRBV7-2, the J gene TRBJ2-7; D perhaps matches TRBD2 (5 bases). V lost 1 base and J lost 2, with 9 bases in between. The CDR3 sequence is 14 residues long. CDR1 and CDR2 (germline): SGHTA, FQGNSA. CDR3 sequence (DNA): TGTGCCAGCAGCTTAGTAGAGGGCCCCTACGAGCAGTACGTC. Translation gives CASSLVEGPYEQYV.

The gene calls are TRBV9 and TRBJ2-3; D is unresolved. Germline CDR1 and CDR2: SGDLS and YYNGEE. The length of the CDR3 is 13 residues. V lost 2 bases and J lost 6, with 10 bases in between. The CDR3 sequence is CASSVELGDTQYF. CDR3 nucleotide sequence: TGTGCCAGCAGCGTTGAGTTGGGGGATACGCAGTATTTT.

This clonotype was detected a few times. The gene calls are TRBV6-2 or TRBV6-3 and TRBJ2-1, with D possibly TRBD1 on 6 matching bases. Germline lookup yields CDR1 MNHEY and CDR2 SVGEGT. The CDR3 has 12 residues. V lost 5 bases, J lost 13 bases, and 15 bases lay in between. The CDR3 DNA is TGTGCCAGCAGTGATAGGACAGAACAACAGTTCTTC. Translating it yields CASSDRTEQQFF.